The clone carrying this T cell receptor beta chain was picked up a small number of times. Its antigen remains unidentified. The data stem from a study of T cell repertoires in cytomegalovirus infection. Study overall: Peptides in the study included HLA-C-restricted and HLA-B-restricted CMV epitopes. Shared public TCR beta signatures pointed to both CMV infection and a matching HLA type. General study points: CMV-specific HLA-C-restricted TCR beta clonotypes dominated the ex vivo response. People with CMV and the relevant HLA were identified by cumulative public TCR beta family frequency.

MiXCR, run by TCRdb on the reads, gives a single entry per CDR3 protein. This sample has some 900,000 distinct CDR3 sequences, with less than 35% found just once. The specimen comprised cultured CD8+ T cells from PBMCs, sampled from culture after CMV antigen stimulation. This TCR came from a human donor in good health (CMV status not recorded). Some clones in this sample may be carry-over from other donors' samples.

The chain's CDR3 is CASSLGTGGGKPQHF. In nucleotides, the CDR3 is TGCGCCAGCAGCCTAGGGACAGGCGGGGGGAAGCCCCAGCATTTT. This chain connects TRBV4-1 to TRBJ1-5; 8 bases agree with TRBD1. The CDR3 sequence is 15 residues long. Trimming at V came to 4 bases and at J to 8 bases, leaving 10 bases not matched to a gene. Per the germline V gene, CDR1 is MGHRA and CDR2 is YSYEKL.